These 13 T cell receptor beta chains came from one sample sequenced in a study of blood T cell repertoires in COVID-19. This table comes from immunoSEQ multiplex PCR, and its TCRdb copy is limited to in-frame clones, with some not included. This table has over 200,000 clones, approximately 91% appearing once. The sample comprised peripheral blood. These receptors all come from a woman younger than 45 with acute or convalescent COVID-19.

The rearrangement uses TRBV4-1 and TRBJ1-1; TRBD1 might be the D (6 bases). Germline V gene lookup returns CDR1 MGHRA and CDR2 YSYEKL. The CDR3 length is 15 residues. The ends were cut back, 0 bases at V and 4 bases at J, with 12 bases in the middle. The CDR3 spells CASSQDQGQGTEAFF. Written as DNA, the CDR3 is TGCGCCAGCAGCCAAGATCAGGGGCAGGGCACTGAAGCTTTCTTT.

CDR3 in amino acids: CASSPGTSGTYEQYF. CDR3 nucleotide sequence: TGTGCCAGCAGCCCCGGGACTAGCGGAACGTACGAGCAGTACTTC. The gene calls are TRBV13 and TRBJ2-7, with TRBD2 identical over 11 bases. J lost 4 bases, V lost 5 bases, and 7 bases had no gene match. Germline values: CDR1 PRHDT, CDR2 FYEKMQ (reference sequence). The CDR3 contains 15 residues.

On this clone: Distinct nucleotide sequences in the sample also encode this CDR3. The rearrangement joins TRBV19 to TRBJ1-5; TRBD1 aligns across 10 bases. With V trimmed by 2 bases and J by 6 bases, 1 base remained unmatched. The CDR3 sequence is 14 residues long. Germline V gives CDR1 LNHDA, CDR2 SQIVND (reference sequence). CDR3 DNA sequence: TGTGCCAGTAGTATAAGGGACAGGGGTCAGCCCCAGCATTTT. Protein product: CASSIRDRGQPQHF.

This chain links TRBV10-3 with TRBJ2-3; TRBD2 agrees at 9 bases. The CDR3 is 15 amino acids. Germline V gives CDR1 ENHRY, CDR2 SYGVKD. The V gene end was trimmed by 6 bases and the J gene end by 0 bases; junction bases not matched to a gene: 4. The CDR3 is CAISRLAASTDTQYF. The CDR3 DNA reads TGTGCCATCAGCCGACTAGCGGCTAGCACAGATACGCAGTATTTT.

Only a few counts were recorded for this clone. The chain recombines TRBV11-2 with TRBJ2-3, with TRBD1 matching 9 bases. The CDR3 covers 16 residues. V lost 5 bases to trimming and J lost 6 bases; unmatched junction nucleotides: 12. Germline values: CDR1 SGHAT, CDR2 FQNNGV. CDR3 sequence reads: CASSKRGQGNWDTQYF. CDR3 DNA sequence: TGTGCCAGCAGCAAACGGGGACAGGGTAATTGGGATACGCAGTATTTT. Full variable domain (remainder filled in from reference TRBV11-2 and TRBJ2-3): EAGVAQSPRYKIIEKRQSVAFWCNPISGHATLYWYQQILGQGPKLLIQFQNNGVVDDSQLPKDRFSAERLKGVDSTLKIQPAKLEDSAVYLCASSKRGQGNWDTQYFGPGTRLTVL.

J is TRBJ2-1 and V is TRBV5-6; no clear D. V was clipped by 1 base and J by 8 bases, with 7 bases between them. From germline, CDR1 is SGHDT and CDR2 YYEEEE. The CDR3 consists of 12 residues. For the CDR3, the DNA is TGTGCCAGCAGCTTGAGCAATGATGAGCAGTTCTTC. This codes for CASSLSNDEQFF. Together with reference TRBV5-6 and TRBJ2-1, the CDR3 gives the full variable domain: DAGVTQSPTHLIKTRGQQVTLRCSPKSGHDTVSWYQQALGQGPQFIFQYYEEEERQRGNFPDRFSGHQFPNYSSELNVNALLLGDSALYLCASSLSNDEQFFGPGTRLTVL.

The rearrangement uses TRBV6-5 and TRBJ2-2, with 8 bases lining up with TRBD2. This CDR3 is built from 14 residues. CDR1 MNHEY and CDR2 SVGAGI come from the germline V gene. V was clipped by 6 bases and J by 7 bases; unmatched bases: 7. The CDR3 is CASRYGTSGGELFF. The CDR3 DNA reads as TGTGCCAGCAGATACGGAACTAGCGGCGGGGAGCTGTTTTTT.

CDR3: CSASSWTSAGYEQYF. The DNA for the CDR3 is TGCAGTGCTAGTTCCTGGACTAGCGCGGGGTACGAGCAGTACTTC. V gene TRBV20-1 combines with J gene TRBJ2-7, with 9 bases identical to TRBD2. The CDR3 is 15 amino acids. Unmatched junction bases numbered 10, after V lost 3 bases and J lost 4 bases. Germline V lookup: CDR1 DFQATT, CDR2 SNEGSKA (reference sequence).

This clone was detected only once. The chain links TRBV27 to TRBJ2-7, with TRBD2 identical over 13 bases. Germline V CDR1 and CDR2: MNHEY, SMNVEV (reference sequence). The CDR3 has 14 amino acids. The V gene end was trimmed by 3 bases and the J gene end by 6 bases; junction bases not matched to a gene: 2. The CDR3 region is CASSLGLAGLEQYF. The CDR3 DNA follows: TGTGCCAGCAGTTTGGGACTAGCGGGACTCGAGCAGTACTTC.

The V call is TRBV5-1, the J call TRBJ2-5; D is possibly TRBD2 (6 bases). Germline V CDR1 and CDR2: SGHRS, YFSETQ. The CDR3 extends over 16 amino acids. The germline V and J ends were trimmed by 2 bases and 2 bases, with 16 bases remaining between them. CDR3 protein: CASSLNWRGGQETQYF. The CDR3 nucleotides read TGCGCCAGCAGCTTAAACTGGAGGGGAGGTCAAGAGACCCAGTACTTC.

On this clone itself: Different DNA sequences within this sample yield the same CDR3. The CDR3 DNA is TGCGCCAGCAGTTTAGGACAGGGTGGGTACGAGCAGTACTTC. This encodes CASSLGQGGYEQYF. The chain carries TRBV5-1 and TRBJ2-7, with 8 bases aligning to TRBD1. This CDR3 is 14 amino acids long. Trimming cost V 5 bases and J 4 bases; bases outside gene matches: 8. Germline values: CDR1 SGHRS, CDR2 YFSETQ.

CDR3: CASSNRNSPGEQYF. The CDR3 DNA reads as TGTGCCAGTAGTAACCGGAACTCCCCGGGCGAGCAGTACTTC. The V call is TRBV19, the J call TRBJ2-7; D remains unclear. CDR1 is LNHDA and CDR2 is SQIVND in the germline V gene (reference sequence). The CDR3 sequence is 14 residues long. Trimming left V 4 bases short and J 6 bases short, with 16 bases between. Full variable domain (remainder filled in from reference TRBV19 and TRBJ2-7): DGGITQSPKYLFRKEGQNVTLSCEQNLNHDAMYWYRQDPGQGLRLIYYSQIVNDFQKGDIAEGYSVSREKKESFPLTVTSAQKNPTAFYLCASSNRNSPGEQYFGPGTRLTVT.

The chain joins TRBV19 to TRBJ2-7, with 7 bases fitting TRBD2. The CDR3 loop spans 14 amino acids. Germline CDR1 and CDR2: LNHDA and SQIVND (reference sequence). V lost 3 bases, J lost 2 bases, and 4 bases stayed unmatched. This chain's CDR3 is CASSMEAGTYEQYF. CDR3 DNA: TGTGCCAGTAGTATGGAAGCGGGAACCTACGAGCAGTACTTC.